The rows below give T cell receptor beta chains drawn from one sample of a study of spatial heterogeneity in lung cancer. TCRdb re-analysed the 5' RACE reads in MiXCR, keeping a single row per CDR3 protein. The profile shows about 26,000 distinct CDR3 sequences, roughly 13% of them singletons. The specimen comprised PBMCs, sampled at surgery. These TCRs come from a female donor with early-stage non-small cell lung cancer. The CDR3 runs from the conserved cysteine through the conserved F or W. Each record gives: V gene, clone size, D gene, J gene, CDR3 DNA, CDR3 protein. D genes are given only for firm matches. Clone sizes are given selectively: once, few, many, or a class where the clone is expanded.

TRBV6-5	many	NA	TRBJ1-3	TGTGCCAGCAGTTTCTCGGTCTCTGGAAACACCATATATTTT	CASSFSVSGNTIYF
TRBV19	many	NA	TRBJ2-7	TGTGCCAGTAGTATCGCCGGGCATGCTTCCTACGAGCAGTACTTC	CASSIAGHASYEQYF
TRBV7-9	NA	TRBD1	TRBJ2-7	TGTGCCAGCAGCTGGACCCCCGGGACAGGGGTTTCCTACGAGCAGTACTTC	CASSWTPGTGVSYEQYF
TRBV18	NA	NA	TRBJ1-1	TGTGCCAGCACACAGGGTGAATCCACTGAAGCTTTCTTT	CASTQGESTEAFF
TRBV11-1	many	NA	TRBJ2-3	TGTGCCAGCAGCTTAGCCCTCGGACGGCCGGGCGGTAATACAGATACGCAGTATTTT	CASSLALGRPGGNTDTQYF
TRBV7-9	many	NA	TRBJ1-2	TGTGCCAGCAGAGATCAAGGGGGTTTCTATGGCTACACCTTC	CASRDQGGFYGYTF
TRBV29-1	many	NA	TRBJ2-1	TGCAGCGTACCCCAGGGGGGTGAGCAGTTCTTC	CSVPQGGEQFF
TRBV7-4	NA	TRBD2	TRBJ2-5	TGTGCCAGCAGCTTCAGCGGGAGCCCACAAGAGACCCAGTACTTC	CASSFSGSPQETQYF
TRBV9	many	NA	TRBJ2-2	TGTGCCAGCAGCGCCAGAGGGACCCTGAACACCGGGGAGCTGTTTTTT	CASSARGTLNTGELFF
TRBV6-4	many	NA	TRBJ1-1	TGTGCCAGCAGCGCTGGACCCGACACTGAAGCTTTCTTT	CASSAGPDTEAFF
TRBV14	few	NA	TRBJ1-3	TGTGCCAGCAGCCATCAGGACATCTCTGGAAACACCATATATTTT	CASSHQDISGNTIYF
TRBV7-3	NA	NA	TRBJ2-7	TGTGCCAGCAGCTTATATCACGGGATGGGCTACGAGCAGTACTTC	CASSLYHGMGYEQYF
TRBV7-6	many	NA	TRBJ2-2	TGTGCCAGCAGCTTAGCCCAACCGGCGAGGACGAACACCGGGGAGCTGTTTTTT	CASSLAQPARTNTGELFF
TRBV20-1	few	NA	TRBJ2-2	TGCAGTGCTGCCCCGGGACCAACGCAGGGCGGGGAGCTGTTTTTT	CSAAPGPTQGGELFF
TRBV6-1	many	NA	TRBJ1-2	TGTGCCAGCAGTGAAGTCATATACGGCTACACCTTC	CASSEVIYGYTF
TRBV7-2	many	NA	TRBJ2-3	TGTGCCAGCAGCTTAGCGCAAGTCGTGGGGGGTGGCACAGATACGCAGTATTTT	CASSLAQVVGGGTDTQYF
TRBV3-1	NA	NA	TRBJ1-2	TGTGCCAGCAGCCAAGAAGGAAAAGGGTATGGCTACACCTTC	CASSQEGKGYGYTF
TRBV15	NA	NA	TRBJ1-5	TGTGCCACCAGCCTAGACTCCAATCAGCCCCAGCATTTT	CATSLDSNQPQHF
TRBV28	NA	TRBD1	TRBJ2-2	TGTGCCAGCAGGGCCCTAAAACAGGGGGCTGGTACCGGGGAGCTGTTTTTT	CASRALKQGAGTGELFF
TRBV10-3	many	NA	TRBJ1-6	TGTGCCATCAGTGAGTCGGGCAGAACACCCCTCCACTTT	CAISESGRTPLHF
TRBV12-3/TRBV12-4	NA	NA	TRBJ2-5	TGTGCCAGCAGTTTTCTTGGGTTACAAGAGACCCAGTACTTC	CASSFLGLQETQYF
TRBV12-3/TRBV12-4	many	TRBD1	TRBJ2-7	TGTGCCAGCAGTCCGACAGGGCGAACCTACGAGCAGTACTTC	CASSPTGRTYEQYF
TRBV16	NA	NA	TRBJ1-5	TGTGCCAGCAGCCGAATCGGGGGGGATCAGCCCCAGCATTTT	CASSRIGGDQPQHF
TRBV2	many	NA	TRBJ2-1	TGTGCCAGCACAACGCGTCCCTCGCCCTACAATGAGCAGTTCTTC	CASTTRPSPYNEQFF
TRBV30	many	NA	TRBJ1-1	TGTGCCTGGAACCCAGGCGGTGCTGAAGCTTTCTTT	CAWNPGGAEAFF
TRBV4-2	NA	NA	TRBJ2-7	TGTGCCAGCAGCCAAGATCGAGCGGGACACACCTACGAGCAGTACTTC	CASSQDRAGHTYEQYF
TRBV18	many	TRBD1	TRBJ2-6	TGTGCCAGCTCAGCGACCGGGACAGTTTACAGCTCTGGGGCCAACGTCCTGACTTTC	CASSATGTVYSSGANVLTF
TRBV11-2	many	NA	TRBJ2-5	TGTGCCAGCAACCGAGGGGCTCAAGAGACCCAGTACTTC	CASNRGAQETQYF
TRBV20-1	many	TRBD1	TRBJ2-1	TGCAGTGCTAGGTTGGTGGGACAGGGGACTAATGAGCAGTTCTTC	CSARLVGQGTNEQFF
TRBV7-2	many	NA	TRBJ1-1	TGTGCCAGCAGCTTAGGGAGGGAGAACACTGAAGCTTTCTTT	CASSLGRENTEAFF
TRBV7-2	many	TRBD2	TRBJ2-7	TGTGCCAGCAGCCTAACACCTCCCGGGACTAGCGCGAGCTACGAGCAGTACTTC	CASSLTPPGTSASYEQYF